This T cell receptor (beta chain) was profiled in a study of control samples from healthy donors and cancer patients. A single count supports this clone. This CDR3 is 14 amino acids long. The V and J ends lost 5 bases and 1 base respectively, with 11 bases between them. Germline CDR1 is MNHEY and CDR2 is SVGAGI. TCRdb's copy holds only in-frame clones and misses some; the assay was immunoSEQ multiplex PCR. The repertoire holds about 120,000 clones, with about 92% as singletons. This receptor was obtained from a man over 45 with head and neck cancer. The V call is TRBV6-5, the J call TRBJ1-1; tentative D call: TRBD1 (5 bases). The sample taken for sequencing was PBMCs. This CDR3 is CASSKTEGNTEAFF. The CDR3 DNA follows: TGTGCCAGCAGTAAGACAGAGGGGAACACTGAAGCTTTCTTT.